This section outlines one T cell receptor beta chain sequence together with its context. This sample is part of a study of CD4+ T cells in melanoma. CDR3 size: 10 residues. Germline lookup yields CDR1 DFQATT and CDR2 SNEGSKA (reference sequence). Trimming cost V 1 base and J 11 bases; bases outside gene matches: 0. Libraries were prepared by immunoSEQ multiplex PCR; TCRdb keeps only in-frame clonotypes and omits some of them. The sample consists of more than 90,000 clones, about nine tenths of them appearing once. The TCR was taken from a human donor with melanoma. The gene calls are TRBV20-1 and TRBJ2-7, with 9 bases that match TRBD1. The sample consisted of peripheral blood. CDR3 region: CSARGQGEYF. In nucleotides, the CDR3 is TGCAGTGCTAGAGGACAGGGGGAGTACTTC.